These 9 T cell receptor beta chains were all obtained from the same sample, sequenced in a study of T cell clonality in common variable immunodeficiency. General study points: Reportedly, TCR beta sequences from common variable immunodeficiency showed fewer deletions and N-nucleotide insertions.

The table came from immunoSEQ multiplex PCR; TCRdb's copy has only in-frame clones and leaves some out. The data show roughly 39,000 clones, with none appearing a single time. No cognate antigen is known for these TCRs. Input material: peripheral blood mononuclear cells. The receptor set was obtained from a human donor with common variable immunodeficiency.

In this sample, this clone turned up a few times. The read ends 3 residues early relative to the CDR3; the germline J gene fills the gap. V usage is TRBV19 and J usage is TRBJ2-5, with D possibly being TRBD1 (5 bases). Germline V lookup: CDR1 LNHDA, CDR2 SQIVND (reference sequence). The CDR3 is made up of 14 amino acids. Trimming stripped 9 bases from V and 5 bases from J, with 19 bases between. The CDR3 spells CASLTHRRMETQYF. CDR3 DNA, as far as it was read: TGTGCCAGCCTTACCCACAGGAGAATGGAGACC.

This clone has just a few counts. The CDR3 is cut off 3 residues early in the read; its end comes from the germline J gene. The V gene is TRBV20-1, the J gene TRBJ2-5; 13 nucleotides match TRBD2. This CDR3 has 16 residues. Germline assignment: CDR1 DFQATT and CDR2 SNEGSKA (reference sequence). The J segment lost 2 bases and the V segment lost 5 bases, leaving 8 bases of the junction unmatched. The CDR3 spells CSAERGTSGMQETQYF. CDR3 DNA (partial): TGCAGTGCTGAGAGGGGGACTAGCGGGATGCAAGAGACC.

This clone was found many times. The read gets to within 3 residues of the CDR3 end, and the germline J gene fills in the rest. This chain connects TRBV2 to TRBJ2-2; 9 positions agree with TRBD1. The junction had 7 bases not matched to a gene; V was cut back by 9 bases and J by 2 bases. CDR1 and CDR2 (germline): SNHLY, FYNNEI. The CDR3 is 15 residues long. The DNA read from the CDR3 is TGTGCCAGTAACCGGGACAGGGACAACACCGGGGAG. The encoded protein is CASNRDRDNTGE. The CDR3 as a whole reads CASNRDRDNTGELFF.

This clone showed up many times. The missing CDR3 end, 3 residues past where the read stops, is filled in from the germline J gene. The chain joins TRBV7-2 to TRBJ2-2; D might be TRBD2 (6 bases). The germline CDR1 and CDR2 sequences are SGHTA and FQGNSA. The CDR3 has 15 residues. V was pared by 3 bases and J by 7 bases, with 15 bases between. Incomplete CDR3 DNA: TGTGCCAGCAGCTTGCGGGGAGCTAGGGTCGGGGAG. It specifies CASSLRGARVGE. The entire CDR3 protein reads CASSLRGARVGELFF.

To note about this clone: The CDR3 end falls 3 residues outside the read, so it is completed with the germline J gene. The rearrangement joins TRBV5-1 to TRBJ2-5, with TRBD1 as a possible D gene (7 bases). Germline CDR1 is SGHRS and CDR2 is YFSETQ. Trimming removed 0 bases from V and 3 bases from J, with 12 bases in between. This CDR3 has 15 residues. This chain's CDR3 is CASSLAGRGEETQYF. CDR3 DNA, as far as it was read: TGCGCCAGCAGCTTGGCCGGCAGGGGGGAAGAGACC.

As regards this clone: The sequence runs out 3 residues before the end of the CDR3; the remainder is reconstructed from the germline J gene. V is TRBV6-2 or TRBV6-3 and J is TRBJ2-6; a weak D match, TRBD1 (5 bases). Germline V gene sequence: CDR1 MNHEY, CDR2 SVGEGT. V dropped 2 bases and J dropped 0 bases, with 5 bases sitting between them. The CDR3 sequence is 15 residues long. The CDR3 loop is CASSYDSSGANVLTF. CDR3 DNA (partial): TGTGCCAGCAGTTACGACAGCTCTGGGGCCAACGTC.

A few counts support this clone. Coverage ceases 3 residues before the CDR3 finishes, and the germline J gene fills in the end. This chain connects TRBV6-1 to TRBJ1-3, with D possibly matching TRBD1 (6 bases). CDR3 length: 16 amino acids. Germline V gene lookup returns CDR1 MNHNS and CDR2 SASEGT. This CDR3 reads CASSEGRLAGGPSIYF. The part of the CDR3 DNA that was read is TGTGCCAGCAGTGAAGGAAGACTAGCGGGGGGGCCCTCC.

Remarks on this clone: The CDR3 end lies 3 residues beyond the end of the read and is filled in from the germline J gene. The V gene is TRBV19, the J gene TRBJ1-1, with D perhaps matching TRBD1 (6 bases). This CDR3 comprises 13 residues. Between the trimmed V and J ends, which lost 8 bases and 5 bases, there was a span of 15 bases. Germline-derived CDR1 and CDR2 are LNHDA and SQIVND (reference sequence). CDR3 protein: CASSYREGTEAFF. The CDR3 DNA, read in part, is TGTGCCAGTTCCTACAGGGAAGGGACTGAA.

As regards this clone: The read stops 3 residues short of the end of the CDR3; the missing end is completed from the germline J gene. V gene TRBV7-9 combines with J gene TRBJ1-4, with D possibly being TRBD1 (5 bases). CDR3 length: 12 residues. V dropped 5 bases and J dropped 7 bases, with 8 bases sitting between them. The germline V gene encodes CDR1 SEHNR and CDR2 FQNEAQ (reference sequence). The CDR3 reads CASSVQGEKLFF. The sequenced part of the CDR3 DNA is TGTGCCAGCAGCGTTCAGGGTGAAAAA.